This TCR beta chain was retrieved from a study of blood T cell repertoires in COVID-19. In the study overall: COVID-19 samples collected from the United States, Italy and Spain covered acute and convalescent phases. PBMCs, B-cell-depleted T cells, or T cells provided the cDNA or gDNA that made up the material.

This clone was detected only once. There are 14 residues in the CDR3. V was shortened by 1 base and J by 7 bases, with 10 bases between the two germline ends. The V gene's germline CDR1 is KGHDR and CDR2 SFDVKD. Original processing methods: Cell counts per sample came from amplifying reference gene primers. Assay: immunoSEQ multiplex PCR; the TCRdb copy retains only in-frame clones and omits some. V, J and clone size are those of that table, while D and trimming were read from the DNA. Seen here are 200,000 to 250,000 clones, approximately 84% observed once, and the top ten hold 6.5% to 9%. This clonotype was obtained from a woman aged 45-65 years with active or convalescent COVID-19. Sequenced: peripheral blood. V usage is TRBV24-1 and J usage is TRBJ1-5; a possible D gene is TRBD1 (6 bases). DNA for the CDR3: TGTGCCACCAGTGATTTTCGCGGGGGCCAGCCCCAGCATTTT. This translates into CATSDFRGGQPQHF.